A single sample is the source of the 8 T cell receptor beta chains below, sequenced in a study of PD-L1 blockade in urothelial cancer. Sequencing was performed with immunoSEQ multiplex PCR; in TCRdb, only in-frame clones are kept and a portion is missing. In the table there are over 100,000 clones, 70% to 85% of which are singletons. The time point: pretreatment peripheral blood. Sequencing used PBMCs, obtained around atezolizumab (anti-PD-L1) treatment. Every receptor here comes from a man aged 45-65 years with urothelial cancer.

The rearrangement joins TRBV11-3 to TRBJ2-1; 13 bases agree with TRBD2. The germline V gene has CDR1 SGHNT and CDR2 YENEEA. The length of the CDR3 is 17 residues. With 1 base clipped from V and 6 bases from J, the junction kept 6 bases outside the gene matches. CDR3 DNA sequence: TGTGCCAGCAGCTTAGTCGCCGGGACTAGCGGGATCAATGAGCAGTTCTTC. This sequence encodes CASSLVAGTSGINEQFF.

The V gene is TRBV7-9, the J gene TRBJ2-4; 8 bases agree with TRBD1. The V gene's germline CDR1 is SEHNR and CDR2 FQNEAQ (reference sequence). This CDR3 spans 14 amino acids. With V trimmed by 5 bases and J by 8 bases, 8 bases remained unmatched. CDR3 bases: TGTGCCAGCAGCCAAAATGGACAGGGTCACATTCAGTACTTC. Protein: CASSQNGQGHIQYF. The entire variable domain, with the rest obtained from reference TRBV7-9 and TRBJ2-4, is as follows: DTGVSQNPRHKITKRGQNVTFRCDPISEHNRLYWYRQTLGQGPEFLTYFQNEAQLEKSRLLSDRFSAERPKGSFSTLEIQRTEQGDSAMYLCASSQNGQGHIQYFGAGTRLSVL.

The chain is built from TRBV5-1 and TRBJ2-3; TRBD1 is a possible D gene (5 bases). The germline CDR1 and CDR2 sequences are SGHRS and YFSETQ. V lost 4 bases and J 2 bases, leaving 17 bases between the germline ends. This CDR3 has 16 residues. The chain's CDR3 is CASSPLSTGPTDTQYF. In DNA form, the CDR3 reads TGCGCCAGCAGCCCCTTAAGTACAGGCCCCACAGATACGCAGTATTTT.

The CDR3 bases are TGTGCCAGCAGACCCCCGACTAGTGCCAACTACGAGCAGTACTTC. Translated, it gives CASRPPTSANYEQYF. The V call is TRBV6-5, the J call TRBJ2-7, with D maybe TRBD2 (6 bases). The CDR3 extends over 15 amino acids. Per the germline V gene, CDR1 is MNHEY and CDR2 is SVGAGI. V lost 6 bases and J 3 bases, leaving 18 bases between the germline ends.

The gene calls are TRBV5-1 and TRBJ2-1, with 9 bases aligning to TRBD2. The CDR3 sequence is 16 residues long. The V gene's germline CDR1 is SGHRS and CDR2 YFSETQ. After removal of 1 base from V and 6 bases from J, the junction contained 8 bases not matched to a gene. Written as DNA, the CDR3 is TGCGCCAGCAGCTTGTCGGGACTAGCAAAAAGCAATGAGCAGTTCTTC. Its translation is CASSLSGLAKSNEQFF.

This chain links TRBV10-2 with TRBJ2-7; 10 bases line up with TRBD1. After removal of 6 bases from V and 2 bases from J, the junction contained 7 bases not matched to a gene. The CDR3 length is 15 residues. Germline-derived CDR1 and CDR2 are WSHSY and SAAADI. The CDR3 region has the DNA TGCGCCAGCAGGGAGACGGGACAGGGGCCCTACGAGCAGTACTTC. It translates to CASRETGQGPYEQYF.

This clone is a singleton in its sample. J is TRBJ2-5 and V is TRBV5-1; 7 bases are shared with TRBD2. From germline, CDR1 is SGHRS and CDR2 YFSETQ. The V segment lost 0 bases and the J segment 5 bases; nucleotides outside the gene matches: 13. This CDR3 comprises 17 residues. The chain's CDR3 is CASSLALAGGSSETQYF. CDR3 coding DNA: TGCGCCAGCAGCTTGGCGCTAGCCGGGGGGAGTAGTGAGACCCAGTACTTC.

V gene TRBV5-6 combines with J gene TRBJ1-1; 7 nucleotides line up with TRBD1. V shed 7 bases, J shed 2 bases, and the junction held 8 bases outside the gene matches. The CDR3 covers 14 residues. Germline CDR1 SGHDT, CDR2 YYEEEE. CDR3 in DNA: TGTGCCAGCTTCCGGGACAGAGTTAACACTGAAGCTTTCTTT. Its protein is CASFRDRVNTEAFF.